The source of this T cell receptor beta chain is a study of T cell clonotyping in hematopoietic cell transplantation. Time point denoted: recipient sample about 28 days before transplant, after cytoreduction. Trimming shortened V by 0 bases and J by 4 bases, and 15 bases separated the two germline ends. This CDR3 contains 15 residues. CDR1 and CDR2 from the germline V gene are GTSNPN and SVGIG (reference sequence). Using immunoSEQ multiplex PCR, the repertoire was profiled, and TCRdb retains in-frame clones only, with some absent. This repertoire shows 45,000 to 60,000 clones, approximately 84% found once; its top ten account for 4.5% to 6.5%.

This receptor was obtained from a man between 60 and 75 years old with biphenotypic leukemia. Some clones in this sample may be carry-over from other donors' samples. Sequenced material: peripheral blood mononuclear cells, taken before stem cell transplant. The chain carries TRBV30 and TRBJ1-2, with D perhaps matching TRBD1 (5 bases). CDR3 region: CAWSVLGQGVYGYTF. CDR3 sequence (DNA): TGTGCCTGGAGTGTTTTAGGGCAGGGAGTCTATGGCTACACCTTC.